Sequencing of this TCR beta chain was carried out in a study of human T cells and chemical hapten exposure. Study context: The sensitizing agent was 2% DPC, placed on about 2 cm by about 2 cm of upper inner arm skin. Patients were mainly female, each with alopecia areata, totalis or universalis.

Described time point: pre-sensitization, week 0. As for treatment: therapeutic diphenylcyclopropenone sensitization with weekly scalp DPC. V shed 5 bases and J 6 bases; nucleotides not matched to a gene: 9. CDR1 and CDR2 from the germline V gene are SEHNR and FQNEAQ (reference sequence). There are 15 residues in the CDR3. Comments on this clonotype: Its antigen is unknown.

Individual cDNA molecules had unique molecular identifiers attached to them by the library. TCRdb processed the RACE reads anew with MiXCR; each CDR3 protein has one entry. This table holds roughly 51,000 distinct CDR3 sequences, approximately 9.9% found once. Findings of the study overall: Sensitizing with DPC caused no change in TCRs above 1 in 1000 frequency.

The source material was whole blood, sampled in connection with sensitization to the hapten diphenylcyclopropenone (DPC). The TCR originated in a man in his forties or fifties with alopecia areata. Some clones in this sample may be carry-over from other donors' samples. The chain links TRBV7-9 to TRBJ2-7; TRBD1 aligns across 11 bases. CDR3 sequence: CASSPTGTGGSEQYF. CDR3 DNA sequence: TGTGCCAGCAGCCCCACAGGGACAGGGGGGAGCGAGCAGTACTTC. The full variable domain, with the rest looked up from reference TRBV7-9 and TRBJ2-7, is DTGVSQNPRHKITKRGQNVTFRCDPISEHNRLYWYRQTLGQGPEFLTYFQNEAQLEKSRLLSDRFSAERPKGSFSTLEIQRTEQGDSAMYLCASSPTGTGGSEQYFGPGTRLTVT.